Listed below are T cell receptor beta chains from one sample, sequenced in a study of PD-1 blockade in classical Hodgkin lymphoma. TCRdb's table, derived via immunoSEQ multiplex PCR, lists solely in-frame clones and lacks some. The sample has about 31,000 clones; 81% are singletons. Specimen: peripheral blood mononuclear cells (PBMCs), collected before the fourth cycle of nivolumab. All receptors derive from a human donor with classical Hodgkin lymphoma. Each CDR3 is given with its conserved first and last residue. Each record gives: clone size, V gene, D gene, J gene, CDR3 protein, CDR3 DNA. A D gene is named only where the DNA matches it firmly. For some rows the clone size is stated as once, few or many, or as a class when expanded; others skip it.

-	TRBV10-3	TRBD1	TRBJ1-6	CAISGTGGSPLHF	TGTGCCATCAGCGGGACAGGAGGCTCACCCCTCCACTTT
-	TRBV7-2	-	TRBJ2-5	CASSSGTPYQETQYF	TGTGCCAGCAGCTCCGGGACTCCGTACCAAGAGACCCAGTACTTC
-	TRBV9	-	TRBJ2-1	CASSGRDPPVDEQFF	TGTGCCAGCAGCGGTAGGGACCCGCCTGTAGATGAGCAGTTCTTC
-	TRBV15	-	TRBJ1-5	CATSRMISNQPQHF	TGTGCCACCAGCAGAATGATTAGCAATCAGCCCCAGCATTTT
-	TRBV7-8	-	TRBJ2-6	CASSQDGANVLTF	TGTGCCAGCAGCCAGGACGGGGCCAACGTCCTGACTTTC
-	TRBV30	TRBD2	TRBJ2-1	CAWSTTSGGVSEQFF	TGTGCCTGGAGTACGACTAGCGGGGGGGTCAGTGAGCAGTTCTTC
-	TRBV7-8	TRBD2	TRBJ2-2	CASSPSGRANTGELFF	TGTGCCAGCAGCCCTAGCGGGAGGGCCAACACCGGGGAGCTGTTTTTT
few	TRBV7-2	-	TRBJ2-5	CASSLDSAAGFQETQYF	TGTGCCAGCAGCTTAGATTCGGCAGCCGGATTCCAAGAGACCCAGTACTTC
once	TRBV10-3	TRBD2	TRBJ2-7	CAIRGLAGAGYEQYF	TGTGCCATCAGGGGACTAGCGGGAGCCGGTTACGAGCAGTACTTC
-	TRBV5-1	-	TRBJ2-7	CASSGTRYEQYF	TGCGCCAGTTCCGGGACACGTTACGAGCAGTACTTC
-	TRBV6-1	-	TRBJ1-4	CASSADRPAEKLFF	TGTGCCAGCAGCGCCGACAGGCCGGCTGAAAAACTGTTTTTT
-	TRBV15	TRBD2	TRBJ2-3	CATSRVTGGLDTQYF	TGTGCCACCAGCAGAGTTACGGGAGGTCTAGATACGCAGTATTTT
once	TRBV6-5	-	TRBJ1-3	CASSRGGNTIYF	TGTGCCAGCAGCCGAGGAGGAAACACCATATATTTT
-	TRBV27	TRBD2	TRBJ2-1	CASRTSAHNEQFF	TGTGCCAGCAGGACTAGCGCCCACAATGAGCAGTTCTTC
-	TRBV27	-	TRBJ2-1	CASSLSPLVLFF	TGTGCCAGCAGTTTAAGCCCCCTTGTTCTGTTCTTC
-	TRBV6-1	TRBD1	TRBJ1-5	CASRSGTGVYQPQHF	TGTGCCAGCAGATCCGGGACAGGGGTTTATCAGCCCCAGCATTTT
-	TRBV19	-	TRBJ1-5	CASSIGQRSNQPQHF	TGTGCCAGTAGTATAGGACAGAGAAGCAATCAGCCCCAGCATTTT
-	TRBV6-6	TRBD1	TRBJ2-7	CASSYSQGALSEQYF	TGTGCCAGCAGTTACTCCCAGGGGGCGTTGAGCGAGCAGTACTTC
-	TRBV11-2	-	TRBJ2-7	CASSLHPPVRLLREQYF	TGTGCCAGCAGCCTCCATCCACCCGTCCGGCTACTGAGGGAGCAGTACTTC
-	TRBV7-2	TRBD1	TRBJ1-5	CASSATDRGPNQPQHF	TGTGCCAGCAGCGCCACAGACAGGGGGCCGAATCAGCCCCAGCATTTT
-	TRBV7-6	TRBD1	TRBJ1-4	CASSLRQGAEANEKLFF	TGTGCCAGCAGCTTACGGCAGGGGGCCGAAGCTAATGAAAAACTGTTTTTT
-	TRBV5-5	TRBD1	TRBJ1-2	CASSAGTGINYGYTF	TGTGCCAGCAGCGCCGGGACAGGCATTAACTATGGCTACACCTTC
once	TRBV5-4	-	TRBJ2-2	CASSLFRESSGGELFF	TGTGCCAGCAGCTTGTTCAGGGAGTCAAGTGGCGGGGAGCTGTTTTTT
-	TRBV29-1	TRBD2	TRBJ2-7	CSVGTSGSYEQYF	TGCAGCGTGGGGACTAGCGGGAGTTACGAGCAGTACTTC
-	TRBV6-9	-	TRBJ2-7	CASSSNLGAQQYF	TGTGCCAGCAGTTCCAACCTGGGAGCGCAGCAGTACTTC
-	TRBV6-5	-	TRBJ1-2	CASTVGRVGGYTF	TGTGCCAGCACGGTGGGCAGGGTGGGTGGCTACACCTTC
-	TRBV29-1	-	TRBJ1-2	CSVAVQTNYGYTF	TGCAGCGTTGCTGTACAGACTAACTATGGCTACACCTTC
-	TRBV19	-	TRBJ1-1	CASRAAAGWSNTEAFF	TGTGCCAGTAGGGCGGCGGCAGGGTGGTCGAACACTGAAGCTTTCTTT
-	TRBV5-1	TRBD1	TRBJ2-7	CASSLGPDREDEQYF	TGCGCCAGCAGCTTGGGACCGGACAGGGAAGACGAGCAGTACTTC
-	TRBV19	TRBD1	TRBJ1-1	CASTLYSPGTGIATEAFF	TGTGCCAGTACCTTGTATTCTCCCGGGACAGGGATTGCCACTGAAGCTTTCTTT
-	TRBV27	-	TRBJ2-7	CASSLTRGREQYF	TGTGCCAGCAGTTTAACTAGAGGTCGCGAGCAGTACTTC
-	TRBV5-1	TRBD2	TRBJ2-3	CASSLMRGESTDTQYF	TGCGCCAGCAGCTTGATGCGGGGGGAAAGCACAGATACGCAGTATTTT
once	TRBV7-2	-	TRBJ2-1	CASSLQGYEQFF	TGTGCCAGCAGCTTACAGGGCTACGAGCAGTTCTTC
-	TRBV9	-	TRBJ1-3	CASSVEGGNTIYF	TGTGCCAGCAGCGTAGAGGGGGGGAACACCATATATTTT
-	TRBV5-4	-	TRBJ1-2	CASSLDLAGPLGYGYTF	TGTGCCAGCAGCTTGGATCTGGCAGGGCCTCTAGGCTATGGCTACACCTTC
-	TRBV5-1	TRBD2	TRBJ2-1	CASSFSGGATYNEQFF	TGCGCCAGCAGCTTTAGCGGGGGGGCGACCTACAATGAGCAGTTCTTC
-	TRBV5-1	-	TRBJ1-2	CASSLKNPGLFNDGYTF	TGCGCCAGCAGCTTGAAAAACCCGGGCCTGTTTAACGATGGCTACACCTTC
-	TRBV9	TRBD1	TRBJ1-4	CASSQRGGQGGEKLFF	TGTGCCAGCAGCCAGCGGGGTGGACAGGGGGGTGAAAAACTGTTTTTT
-	TRBV5-1	TRBD1	TRBJ1-6	CASSLGTGHNSPLHF	TGCGCCAGCAGCTTGGGGACAGGGCATAATTCACCCCTCCACTTT
-	TRBV29-1	-	TRBJ1-2	CSVRITAAQGGLYGYTF	TGCAGCGTTAGAATCACTGCGGCACAGGGAGGCCTCTATGGCTACACCTTC
-	TRBV5-6	TRBD1	TRBJ1-1	CASSPTGGAGTEAFF	TGTGCCAGCAGCCCGACAGGGGGCGCCGGCACTGAAGCTTTCTTT
once	TRBV4-3	-	TRBJ1-6	CASSQEGESSYNSPLHF	TGCGCCAGCAGCCAAGAAGGAGAGAGCTCCTATAATTCACCCCTCCACTTT
once	TRBV2	TRBD1	TRBJ2-5	CASRDRGETQYF	TGTGCCAGCAGGGACAGGGGCGAGACCCAGTACTTC
-	TRBV5-5	-	TRBJ1-2	CASSWTDNFYGYTF	TGTGCCAGCAGCTGGACAGATAATTTCTATGGCTACACCTTC
-	TRBV6-5	-	TRBJ2-3	CASSYADREDTDTQYF	TGTGCCAGCAGTTACGCGGACAGAGAGGACACAGATACGCAGTATTTT
-	TRBV5-6	-	TRBJ1-2	CASSPGRGLANYGYTF	TGTGCCAGCAGTCCGGGCCGCGGATTGGCTAACTATGGCTACACCTTC
few	TRBV7-2	TRBD1	TRBJ1-2	CASSLTGGVYGYTF	TGTGCCAGCAGCTTGACAGGGGGTGTCTATGGCTACACCTTC
-	TRBV4-1	-	TRBJ2-7	CASSQVVRGAYEQYF	TGCGCCAGCAGCCAAGTTGTTCGCGGCGCCTACGAGCAGTACTTC
-	TRBV18	-	TRBJ1-2	CASSPPGREAFSYTF	TGTGCCAGCTCACCCCCAGGACGGGAGGCTTTTAGCTACACCTTC
-	TRBV20-1	-	TRBJ2-5	CSALQGETQYF	TGCAGTGCCTTACAGGGAGAGACCCAGTACTTC
few	TRBV5-1	TRBD1	TRBJ2-6	CASSLEGQSSSGANVLTF	TGCGCCAGCAGCTTAGAGGGACAGTCAAGCTCTGGGGCCAACGTCCTGACTTTC
-	TRBV4-3	-	TRBJ1-1	CASSQDLNTEAFF	TGCGCCAGCAGCCAAGATCTTAATACTGAAGCTTTCTTT
-	TRBV7-2	-	TRBJ1-5	CASSPAGASNQPQHF	TGTGCCAGCAGCCCCGCCGGGGCTAGCAATCAGCCCCAGCATTTT
-	TRBV28	TRBD1	TRBJ1-5	CASSLTGQPQHF	TGTGCCAGCAGCCTGACAGGGCAGCCCCAGCATTTT
-	TRBV7-9	TRBD1	TRBJ2-6	CASSRDWDRSGANVLTF	TGTGCCAGCAGTAGAGATTGGGACAGGTCTGGGGCCAACGTCCTGACTTTC
-	TRBV6-1	-	TRBJ2-1	CASGLVYDEQFF	TGTGCCAGCGGGCTAGTTTATGATGAGCAGTTCTTC
few	TRBV19	-	TRBJ1-5	CASSIGGNQPQHF	TGTGCCAGTAGTATCGGAGGTAATCAGCCCCAGCATTTT